The 21 T cell receptor beta chains given below trace back to one sample, sequenced in a study of CDR3 diversity in severe acne. TCRdb redid the calling of the PCR reads with MiXCR, one entry per CDR3 protein. Among 85,000 to 120,000 distinct CDR3 sequences listed, about half were seen once. Sequenced: blood. These receptors were taken from a male donor with acne.

This rearrangement joins TRBV19 to TRBJ1-1; a possible D gene is TRBD1 (6 bases). This CDR3 region has 11 residues. V shed 8 bases and J shed 6 bases, with 10 bases lying between them. The germline V gene has CDR1 LNHDA and CDR2 SQIVND (reference sequence). This chain's CDR3 is CASEQGAEAFF. CDR3 bases: TGTGCCAGTGAACAGGGCGCTGAAGCTTTCTTT.

The chain is built from TRBV4-3 and TRBJ2-5; 8 nucleotides agree with TRBD2. Matching the DNA end better, TRBJ2-7 makes the J call doubtful. Germline V CDR1 and CDR2: LGHNA, YSLEER. The CDR3 runs 15 residues. The CDR3 bases are TGCGCCAGCAGCCAGGTTGTGAGCGGGGGATACGAGCAGTACTTC. Translating it yields CASSQVVSGGYEQYF.

This clonotype occurred many times. The CDR3 DNA sequence: TGTGCCAGCAGCTTAGGGGGAGCTAACTATGGCTACACCTTC. Its protein product is CASSLGGANYGYTF. The V gene is TRBV13, the J gene TRBJ1-2; D is unclear. CDR1 and CDR2 (germline): PRHDT, FYEKMQ (reference sequence). This CDR3 is 14 amino acids long. V lost 0 bases, J lost 0 bases, and 5 bases lay in between.

J is TRBJ2-7 and V is TRBV9; D remains unclear. The germline V gene has CDR1 SGDLS and CDR2 YYNGEE. V lost 0 bases and J lost 0, with 4 bases in between. CDR3 length equals 13 residues. DNA for the CDR3: TGTGCCAGCAGCGTAGCCCTCTCCTACGAGCAGTACTTC. This sequence encodes CASSVALSYEQYF.

The chain joins TRBV7-2 to TRBJ2-1; 9 nucleotides agree with TRBD2. Germline loops: CDR1 SGHTA, CDR2 FQGNSA. After removal of 5 bases from V and 4 bases from J, the junction contained 9 bases not matched to a gene. The CDR3 is 16 amino acids. CDR3 protein: CASSATLSGRYNEQFF. CDR3 sequence (DNA): TGTGCCAGCAGCGCCACCCTCAGCGGGAGGTACAATGAGCAGTTCTTC.

This chain connects TRBV4-1 to TRBJ2-3; 9 bases map to TRBD1. The J segment lost 11 bases and the V segment lost 4 bases, leaving 13 bases of the junction unmatched. CDR3 length: 15 amino acids. The germline V gene encodes CDR1 MGHRA and CDR2 YSYEKL. The CDR3 loop reads CASSPRGQGNVEQYF. The CDR3 nucleotides are TGCGCCAGCAGCCCACGGGGACAGGGCAATGTAGAGCAGTATTTT.

This clonotype appeared many times. A much larger clone is a single base away; this may be a read error. V and J are TRBV2 and TRBJ2-1; TRBD2 matches 8 bases. Germline CDR1 reads SNHLY; CDR2 reads FYNNEI. This CDR3 spans 16 amino acids. The CDR3 nucleotides read TGTGCCAGCAGTCGGACTAGCTACGAACTCTACGATGAGCAGTTCTTC. The encoded protein is CASSRTSYELYDEQFF.

This chain connects TRBV5-4 to TRBJ2-5; 13 bases are a match to TRBD2. Trimming took 2 bases from V and 3 from J; bases not matched to a gene: 7. Germline CDR1 reads SGHNT; CDR2 reads YYREEE (reference sequence). This CDR3 has 17 amino acids. CDR3 sequence reads: CASSFTPGLAGEETQYF. The CDR3, as DNA: TGTGCCAGCAGCTTTACGCCCGGACTAGCGGGAGAAGAGACCCAGTACTTC.

V gene TRBV12-3 or TRBV12-4 combines with J gene TRBJ2-3; D assignment may be TRBD1 or TRBD2 (5 bases each). CDR3 length equals 14 residues. Trimming left V 3 bases short and J 6 bases short, with 13 bases between. CDR3 residues: CASSLWGKGDTQYF. CDR3 nucleotides: TGTGCCAGCAGTTTGTGGGGGAAAGGGGATACGCAGTATTTT.

This clonotype showed up just a few times. V and J are TRBV2 and TRBJ2-5, with D maybe TRBD2 (6 bases). The CDR3 sequence is 13 residues long. Trimming cost V 9 bases and J 0 bases, with 11 bases left between them. Germline V gene lookup returns CDR1 SNHLY and CDR2 FYNNEI. CDR3 in amino acids: CARAGGNQETQYF. In DNA form, the CDR3 reads TGTGCCAGGGCCGGAGGGAACCAAGAGACCCAGTACTTC.

The chain couples TRBV9 to TRBJ2-2, with TRBD2 matching over 7 bases. Germline V gene data show CDR1 as SGDLS and CDR2 as YYNGEE. V trimming: 4 bases; J trimming: 7 bases; junction bases outside the gene matches: 10. This CDR3 region has 15 residues. CDR3 bases: TGTGCCAGCAGCCCCACAGGTGGGGGGGGCGGGGAGCTGTTTTTT. Protein: CASSPTGGGGGELFF.

This sequence joins TRBV20-1 and TRBJ1-6, with unresolved D. From germline, CDR1 is DFQATT and CDR2 SNEGSKA (reference sequence). The CDR3 sequence is 13 residues long. V lost 8 bases and J 5 bases, leaving 13 bases between the germline ends. The chain's CDR3 is CSSGGRNNSPLHF. CDR3 nucleotides: TGCAGTTCTGGTGGGCGGAATAATTCACCCCTCCACTTT.

V usage is TRBV10-3 and J usage is TRBJ2-6; D is uncertain. In germline, CDR1 is ENHRY, CDR2 SYGVKD. This CDR3 region has 17 residues. V was cut by 0 bases and J by 0 bases, with 9 bases left in between. Written as DNA, the CDR3 is TGTGCCATCAGTGAGTCGACACAGCCCTCTGGGGCCAACGTCCTGACTTTC. This translates into CAISESTQPSGANVLTF.

The chain recombines TRBV7-9 with TRBJ1-2; D unclear. The CDR3 loop spans 14 amino acids. Looked up from germline, CDR1 is SEHNR and CDR2 is FQNEAQ (reference sequence). V was clipped by 5 bases and J by 2 bases, with 12 bases between them. The CDR3 here is CASSGSTPNYGYTF. CDR3 nucleotide sequence: TGTGCCAGCAGCGGATCGACACCGAACTATGGCTACACCTTC.

This clonotype qualifies as medium-sized. The chain links TRBV5-1 to TRBJ1-1; D is undetermined. Germline V gives CDR1 SGHRS, CDR2 YFSETQ. The CDR3 covers 13 residues. V shed 4 bases and J shed 6 bases, with 13 bases lying between them. The CDR3 spells CASSPRTSPEAFF. CDR3 coding DNA: TGCGCCAGCAGCCCGCGAACGTCTCCTGAAGCTTTCTTT.

The chain uses TRBV6-2 or TRBV6-3 and TRBJ2-1; 7 nucleotides align to TRBD1. This CDR3 region has 13 residues. Germline trimming cut 7 bases from V and 2 bases from J; bases unmatched to any gene: 2. CDR1 MNHEY and CDR2 SVGEGT come from the germline V gene. The CDR3 loop is CASIRGPYNEQFF. The CDR3 bases are TGTGCCAGCATTAGGGGGCCCTACAATGAGCAGTTCTTC.

This clonotype has more than one count but fewer than ten. CDR3 region: CASSSPGTASGRRQPQHF. In DNA form, the CDR3 reads TGTGCCAGCAGCTCCCCCGGGACAGCTTCGGGACGGCGGCAGCCCCAGCATTTT. The V gene is TRBV7-9, the J gene TRBJ1-5; 7 positions agree with TRBD1. From germline, CDR1 is SEHNR and CDR2 FQNEAQ (reference sequence). The CDR3 has 18 residues. V dropped 4 bases and J dropped 7; count of bases not matched to a gene: 19.

Sample share makes this clonotype medium-sized. The V gene is TRBV2, the J gene TRBJ2-3, with TRBD2 matching 7 bases. This CDR3 region has 16 residues. Germline CDR1 and CDR2: SNHLY and FYNNEI. V was clipped by 4 bases and J by 2 bases; unmatched bases: 9. DNA of the CDR3: TGTGCCAGCAGTGGGACGGGACTACCCTACACAGATACGCAGTATTTT. It is translated as CASSGTGLPYTDTQYF.

This clonotype was observed at least ten times. The J gene is TRBJ1-6, the V gene TRBV6-1; D uncertain. Germline CDR1 MNHNS, CDR2 SASEGT. CDR3 length: 14 residues. V lost 4 bases and J lost 7, with 11 bases in between. The CDR3 sequence: CASSVILDNSPLHF. CDR3 sequence (DNA): TGTGCCAGCAGTGTCATCTTGGACAATTCACCCCTCCACTTT.

This clonotype was counted once. One base away lies a much larger clone, so this may be a sequencing read error. The rearrangement joins TRBV5-1 to TRBJ2-1; TRBD2 agrees at 14 bases. This CDR3 comprises 16 residues. Looked up from germline, CDR1 is SGHRS and CDR2 is YFSETQ. V lost 4 bases, J lost 10 bases, and 10 bases stayed unmatched. The CDR3 spells CASSRTSGRPPGEQFF. As DNA, the CDR3 is TGCGCCAGCAGCAGGACTAGCGGGAGGCCTCCTGGCGAGCAGTTCTTC.

V and J are TRBV7-9 and TRBJ1-1, with TRBD1 as a possible D gene (5 bases). Between the trimmed V and J ends, which lost 6 bases and 2 bases, there was a span of 16 bases. The germline CDR1 and CDR2 sequences are SEHNR and FQNEAQ (reference sequence). The CDR3 length is 15 residues. The CDR3 loop reads CASSEWGTSNTEAFF. The CDR3 DNA follows: TGTGCCAGCAGTGAATGGGGGACGTCAAACACTGAAGCTTTCTTT.